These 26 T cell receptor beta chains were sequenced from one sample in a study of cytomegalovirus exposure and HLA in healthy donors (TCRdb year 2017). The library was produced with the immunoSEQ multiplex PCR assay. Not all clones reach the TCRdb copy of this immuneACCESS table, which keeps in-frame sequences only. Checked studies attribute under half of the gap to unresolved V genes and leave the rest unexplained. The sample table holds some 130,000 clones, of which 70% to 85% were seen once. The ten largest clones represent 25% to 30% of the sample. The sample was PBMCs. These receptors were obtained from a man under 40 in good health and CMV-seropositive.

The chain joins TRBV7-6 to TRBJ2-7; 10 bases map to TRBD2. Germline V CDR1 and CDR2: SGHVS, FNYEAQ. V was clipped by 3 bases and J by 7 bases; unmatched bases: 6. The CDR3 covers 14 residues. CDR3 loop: CASSFGTSEGEQYF. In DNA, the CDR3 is TGTGCCAGCAGCTTCGGGACTAGCGAAGGAGAGCAGTACTTC.

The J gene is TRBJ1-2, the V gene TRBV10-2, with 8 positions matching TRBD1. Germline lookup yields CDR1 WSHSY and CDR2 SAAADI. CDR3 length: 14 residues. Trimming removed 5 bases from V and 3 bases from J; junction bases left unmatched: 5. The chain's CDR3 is CASSSQTGDYGYTF. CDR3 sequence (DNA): TGCGCCAGCAGTTCCCAGACAGGGGACTATGGCTACACCTTC.

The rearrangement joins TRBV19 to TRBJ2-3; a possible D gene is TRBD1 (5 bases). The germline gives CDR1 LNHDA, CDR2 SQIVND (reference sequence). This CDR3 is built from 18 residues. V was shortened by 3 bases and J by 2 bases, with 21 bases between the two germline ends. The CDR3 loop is CASSIQGSPSSPTDTQYF. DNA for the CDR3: TGTGCCAGTAGTATCCAGGGTAGCCCTTCATCCCCCACAGATACGCAGTATTTT.

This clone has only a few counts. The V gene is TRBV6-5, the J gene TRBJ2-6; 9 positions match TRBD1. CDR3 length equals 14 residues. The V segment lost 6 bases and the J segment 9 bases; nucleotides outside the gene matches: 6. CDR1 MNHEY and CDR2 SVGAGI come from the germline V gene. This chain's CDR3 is CASSLQGAVNVLTF. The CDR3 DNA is TGTGCCAGCAGCCTACAGGGGGCGGTCAACGTCCTGACTTTC.

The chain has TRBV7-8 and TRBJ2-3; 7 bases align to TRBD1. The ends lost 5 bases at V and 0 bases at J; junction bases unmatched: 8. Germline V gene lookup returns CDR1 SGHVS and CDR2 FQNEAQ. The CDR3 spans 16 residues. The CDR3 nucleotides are TGTGCCAGCAGCCTGAGACAGGGACAGAGCACAGATACGCAGTATTTT. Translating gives CASSLRQGQSTDTQYF.

The CDR3 is CASSPIQGNEQYF. CDR3 sequence (DNA): TGTGCCAGCAGCCCGATACAGGGTAACGAGCAGTACTTC. The chain joins TRBV4-2 to TRBJ2-7; a weak D match, TRBD1 (6 bases). The CDR3 totals 13 residues. Germline CDR1 reads LGHNA; CDR2 reads YNFKEQ. The germline V and J ends were trimmed by 4 bases and 5 bases, with 12 bases remaining between them.

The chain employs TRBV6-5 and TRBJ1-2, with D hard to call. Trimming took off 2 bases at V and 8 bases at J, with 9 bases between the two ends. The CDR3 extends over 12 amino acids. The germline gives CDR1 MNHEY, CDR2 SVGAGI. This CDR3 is CASSYPGLGYTF. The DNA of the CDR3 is TGTGCCAGCAGTTACCCGGGGTTAGGCTACACCTTC.

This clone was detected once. The CDR3, as DNA: TGTGCCAGCAGCTTAAGGGCAGGGGCCTTCTATGGCTACACCTTC. As protein: CASSLRAGAFYGYTF. The J gene is TRBJ1-2, the V gene TRBV7-9, with TRBD1 as a possible D gene (6 bases). From germline, CDR1 is SEHNR and CDR2 FQNEAQ (reference sequence). The CDR3 consists of 15 residues. V was pared by 2 bases and J by 4 bases, with 14 bases between. The full variable domain, its missing parts supplied by reference TRBV7-9 and TRBJ1-2, is DTGVSQNPRHKITKRGQNVTFRCDPISEHNRLYWYRQTLGQGPEFLTYFQNEAQLEKSRLLSDRFSAERPKGSFSTLEIQRTEQGDSAMYLCASSLRAGAFYGYTFGSGTRLTVV.

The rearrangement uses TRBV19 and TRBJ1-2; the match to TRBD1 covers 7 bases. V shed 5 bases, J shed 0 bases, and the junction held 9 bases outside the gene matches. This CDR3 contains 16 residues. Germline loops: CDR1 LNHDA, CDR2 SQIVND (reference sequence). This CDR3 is CASSDPGQTSNYGYTF. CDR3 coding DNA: TGTGCCAGTAGTGATCCGGGACAGACTTCTAACTATGGCTACACCTTC.

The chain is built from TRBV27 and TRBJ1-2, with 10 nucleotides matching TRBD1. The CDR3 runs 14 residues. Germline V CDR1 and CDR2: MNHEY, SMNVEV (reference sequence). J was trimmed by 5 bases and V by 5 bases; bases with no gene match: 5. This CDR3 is CASSNRDRGYGYTF. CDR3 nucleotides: TGTGCCAGCAGTAACCGGGACAGGGGATATGGCTACACCTTC.

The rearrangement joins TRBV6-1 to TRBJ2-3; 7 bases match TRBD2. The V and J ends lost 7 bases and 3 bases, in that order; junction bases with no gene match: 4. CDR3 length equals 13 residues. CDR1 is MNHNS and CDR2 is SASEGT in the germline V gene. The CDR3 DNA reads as TGTGCCAGCACGCTCGGGGGGACAGATACGCAGTATTTT. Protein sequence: CASTLGGTDTQYF.

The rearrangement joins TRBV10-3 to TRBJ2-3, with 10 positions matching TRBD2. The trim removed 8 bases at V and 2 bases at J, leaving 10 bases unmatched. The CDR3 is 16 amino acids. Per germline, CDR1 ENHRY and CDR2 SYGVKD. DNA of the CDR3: TGTGCCATCGGGAAGACTAGCGGGCCACCCACAGATACGCAGTATTTT. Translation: CAIGKTSGPPTDTQYF.

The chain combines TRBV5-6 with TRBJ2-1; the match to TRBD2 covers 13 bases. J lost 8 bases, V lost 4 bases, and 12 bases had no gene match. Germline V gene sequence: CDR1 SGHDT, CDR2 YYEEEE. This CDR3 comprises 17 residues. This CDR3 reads CASSVTTGLAGEDEQFF. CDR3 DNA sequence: TGTGCCAGCAGCGTGACGACCGGACTAGCGGGAGAGGATGAGCAGTTCTTC. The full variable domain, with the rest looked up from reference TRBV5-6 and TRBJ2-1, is DAGVTQSPTHLIKTRGQQVTLRCSPKSGHDTVSWYQQALGQGPQFIFQYYEEEERQRGNFPDRFSGHQFPNYSSELNVNALLLGDSALYLCASSVTTGLAGEDEQFFGPGTRLTVL.

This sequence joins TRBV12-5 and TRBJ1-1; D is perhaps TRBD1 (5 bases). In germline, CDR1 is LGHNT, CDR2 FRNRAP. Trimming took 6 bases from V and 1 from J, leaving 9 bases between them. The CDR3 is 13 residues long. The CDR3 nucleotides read TGTGCTAGTGGAACCAGGGAGAACACTGAAGCTTTCTTT. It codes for CASGTRENTEAFF.

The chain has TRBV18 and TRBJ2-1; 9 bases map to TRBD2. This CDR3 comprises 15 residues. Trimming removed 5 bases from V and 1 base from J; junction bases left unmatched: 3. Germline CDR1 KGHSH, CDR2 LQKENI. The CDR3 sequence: CASSASGISYNEQFF. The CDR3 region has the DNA TGTGCCAGCTCAGCTAGCGGGATATCCTACAATGAGCAGTTCTTC.

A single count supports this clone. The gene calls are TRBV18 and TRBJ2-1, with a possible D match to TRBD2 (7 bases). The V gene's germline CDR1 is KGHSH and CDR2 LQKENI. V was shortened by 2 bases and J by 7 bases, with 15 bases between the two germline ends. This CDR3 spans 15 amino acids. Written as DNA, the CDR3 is TGTGCCAGCTCACCATTAGGTGGGGGGGCTAATGAGCAGTTCTTC. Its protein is CASSPLGGGANEQFF.

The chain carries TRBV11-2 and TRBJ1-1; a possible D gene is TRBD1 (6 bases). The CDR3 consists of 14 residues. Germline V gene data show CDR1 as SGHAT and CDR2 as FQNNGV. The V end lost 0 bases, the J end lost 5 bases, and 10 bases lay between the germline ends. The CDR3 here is CASSLDQGNTEAFF. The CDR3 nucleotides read TGTGCCAGCAGCTTAGATCAGGGGAATACTGAAGCTTTCTTT. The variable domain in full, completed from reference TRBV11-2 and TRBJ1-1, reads EAGVAQSPRYKIIEKRQSVAFWCNPISGHATLYWYQQILGQGPKLLIQFQNNGVVDDSQLPKDRFSAERLKGVDSTLKIQPAKLEDSAVYLCASSLDQGNTEAFFGQGTRLTVV.

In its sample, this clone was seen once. CDR3 residues: CASTVTGYNEQFF. In DNA, the CDR3 is TGTGCCAGCACTGTCACAGGCTACAATGAGCAGTTCTTC. The chain uses TRBV2 and TRBJ2-1, with D tentatively TRBD1 (5 bases). The CDR3 is made up of 13 amino acids. CDR1 is SNHLY, CDR2 FYNNEI, per germline. The V end was cut by 7 bases, the J end by 3 bases, with 10 bases between.

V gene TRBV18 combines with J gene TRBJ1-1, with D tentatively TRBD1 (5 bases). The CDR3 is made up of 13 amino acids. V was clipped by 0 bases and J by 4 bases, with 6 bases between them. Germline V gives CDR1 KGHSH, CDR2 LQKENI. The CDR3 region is CASSPPGGTEAFF. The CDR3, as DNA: TGTGCCAGCTCACCACCGGGGGGCACTGAAGCTTTCTTT.

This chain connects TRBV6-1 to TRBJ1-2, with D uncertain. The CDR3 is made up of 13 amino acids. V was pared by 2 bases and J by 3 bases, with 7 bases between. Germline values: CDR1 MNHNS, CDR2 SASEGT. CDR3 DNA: TGTGCCAGCAGTGAATTACAGTACTATGGCTACACCTTC. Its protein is CASSELQYYGYTF.

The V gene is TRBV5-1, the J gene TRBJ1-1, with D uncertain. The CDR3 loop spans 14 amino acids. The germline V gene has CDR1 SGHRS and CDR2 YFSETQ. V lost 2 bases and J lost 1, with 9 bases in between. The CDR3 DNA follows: TGCGCCAGCAGCTTCTCGACGGGGAACACTGAAGCTTTCTTT. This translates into CASSFSTGNTEAFF. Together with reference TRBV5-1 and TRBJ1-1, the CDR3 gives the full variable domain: KAGVTQTPRYLIKTRGQQVTLSCSPISGHRSVSWYQQTPGQGLQFLFEYFSETQRNKGNFPGRFSGRQFSNSRSEMNVSTLELGDSALYLCASSFSTGNTEAFFGQGTRLTVV.

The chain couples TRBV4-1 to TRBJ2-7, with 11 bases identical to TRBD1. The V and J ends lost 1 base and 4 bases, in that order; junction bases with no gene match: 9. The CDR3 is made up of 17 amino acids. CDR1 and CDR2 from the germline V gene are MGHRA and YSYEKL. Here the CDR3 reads CASSQAPVGTGGYEQYF. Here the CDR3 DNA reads TGCGCCAGCAGCCAAGCCCCAGTAGGGACAGGGGGTTACGAGCAGTACTTC.

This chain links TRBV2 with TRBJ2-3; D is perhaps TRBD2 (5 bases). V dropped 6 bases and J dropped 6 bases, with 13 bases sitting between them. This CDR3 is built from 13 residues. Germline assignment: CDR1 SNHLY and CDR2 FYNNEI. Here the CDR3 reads CASRGEVFDTQYF. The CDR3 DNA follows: TGTGCCAGCAGGGGAGAGGTCTTCGATACGCAGTATTTT.

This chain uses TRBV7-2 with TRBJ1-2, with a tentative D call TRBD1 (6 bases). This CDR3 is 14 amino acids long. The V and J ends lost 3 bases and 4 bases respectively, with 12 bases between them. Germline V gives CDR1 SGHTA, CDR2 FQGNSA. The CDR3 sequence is CASSFDRLVYGYTF. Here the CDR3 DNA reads TGTGCCAGCAGCTTCGACAGGCTCGTCTATGGCTACACCTTC.

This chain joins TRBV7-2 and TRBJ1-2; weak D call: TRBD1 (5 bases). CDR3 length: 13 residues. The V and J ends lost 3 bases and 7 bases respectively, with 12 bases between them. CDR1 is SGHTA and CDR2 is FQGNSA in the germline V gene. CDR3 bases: TGTGCCAGCAGCTTCCAAACAGGTTCTGGCTACACCTTC. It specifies CASSFQTGSGYTF.

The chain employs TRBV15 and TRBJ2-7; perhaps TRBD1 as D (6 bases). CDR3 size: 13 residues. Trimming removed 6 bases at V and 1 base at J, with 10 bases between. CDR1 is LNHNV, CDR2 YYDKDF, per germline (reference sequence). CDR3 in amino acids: CATRWDTSYEQYF. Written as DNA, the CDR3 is TGTGCCACCAGATGGGACACATCCTACGAGCAGTACTTC.